This is a list of T cell receptor beta chains from one sample in a study of blood T cell repertoires in COVID-19. TCRdb keeps only in-frame clones here, not all; method: immunoSEQ multiplex PCR. The sample lists roughly 120,000 clones; less than 90% were seen once. Sample: peripheral blood. All receptors derive from a man aged 30 to 45 with acute or convalescent COVID-19. The CDR3 runs from the conserved cysteine through the conserved F or W. Fields, in order: clone size, V gene, J gene, D gene, CDR3 DNA, CDR3 protein. The D gene is left open where the match is weak. Only some rows state a clone size, as once, few, many or a class for expanded clones.

-,TRBV5-4,TRBJ1-1,-,TGTGCCAGCAGCGGGAGTAGGGGGGAAGCTTTCTTT,CASSGSRGEAFF
once,TRBV11-3,TRBJ1-1,-,TGTGCCAGCAGCTTAGGGCCGGGGTACACTGAAGCTTTCTTT,CASSLGPGYTEAFF
-,TRBV29-1,TRBJ1-1,TRBD1,TGCAGCGTTGGGGACAGGGATAGGGGTGAAGCTTTCTTT,CSVGDRDRGEAFF
-,TRBV6-5,TRBJ2-7,TRBD1,TGTGCCAGCAAGGGACAGGGGCCACCCTACGAGCAGTACTTC,CASKGQGPPYEQYF
once,TRBV7-9,TRBJ2-1,TRBD2,TGTGCCAGCAGCCCCTGGACTAGCACCCTAACCAATGAGCAGTTCTTC,CASSPWTSTLTNEQFF
-,TRBV12-5,TRBJ2-1,-,TGTGCTAGTGGTACCTCATACGGTGAGCAGTTCTTC,CASGTSYGEQFF
medium-sized,TRBV14,TRBJ1-1,-,TGTGCCAGCAGCCCTTTACAGGCCCGAGCTTTCTTT,CASSPLQARAFF
-,TRBV6-5,TRBJ1-1,-,TGTGCCAGCAGTTACGACCCGGCGGGGGCTGAAGCTTTCTTT,CASSYDPAGAEAFF
-,TRBV9,TRBJ2-7,-,TGTGCCAGCAGCGTCTCATGGGGCCAAGGGGGCGAGCAGTACTTC,CASSVSWGQGGEQYF
-,TRBV12-3/TRBV12-4,TRBJ2-7,TRBD1,TGTGCCAGCAGCCACGGACAGGCCTACGAGCAGTACTTC,CASSHGQAYEQYF
once,TRBV5-4,TRBJ2-7,TRBD1,TGTGCCAGCAGCTGGGGGGGACAGGGACAAACCTACGAGCAGTACTTC,CASSWGGQGQTYEQYF
-,TRBV7-2,TRBJ2-3,-,TGTGCCAGCAGCGCCACCGCTACAGGGTTCGGCACAGATACGCAGTATTTT,CASSATATGFGTDTQYF
-,TRBV13,TRBJ2-1,-,TGTGCCAGCAGCCCCCCGGGACTCCGAAATGCGCAGTTCTTC,CASSPPGLRNAQFF
-,TRBV5-1,TRBJ2-3,-,TGCGCCAGCAGGTTACAGGGCTCCCGAGCTCCCACAGATACGCAGTATTTT,CASRLQGSRAPTDTQYF
-,TRBV7-9,TRBJ1-4,-,TGTGCCAGCAGCGGGATCTATGGGGAGGATGAAAAACTGTTTTTT,CASSGIYGEDEKLFF
-,TRBV4-1,TRBJ2-2,TRBD1,TGCGCCAGCAGCCCAACGGGACAGCTTTTGGGGGAGCTGTTTTTT,CASSPTGQLLGELFF
-,TRBV3-1/TRBV3-2,TRBJ2-7,TRBD2,TGTGCCAGCAGCCCAGGCACTAGCGGGATCTACGAGCAGTACTTC,CASSPGTSGIYEQYF
-,TRBV3-1/TRBV3-2,TRBJ1-6,-,TGTGCCAGCAGCCAAGGGACAGCAAATTCACCCCTCCACTTT,CASSQGTANSPLHF
few,TRBV28,TRBJ1-1,-,TGTGCCAGCAGTTTACAGGGGTCGAACACTGAAGCTTTCTTT,CASSLQGSNTEAFF
-,TRBV29-1,TRBJ1-4,TRBD1,TGCAGCGTCGGGGACAGGGGGGCAACTAATGAAAAACTGTTTTTT,CSVGDRGATNEKLFF
-,TRBV6-5,TRBJ2-1,TRBD2,TGTGCCAGCAGTCCCCCGGGGAGGGATATGAAGTTCTTC,CASSPPGRDMKFF
-,TRBV4-1,TRBJ1-1,TRBD1,TGCGCCAGCAGCCAAGGACAGGGAACTGAAGCTTTCTTT,CASSQGQGTEAFF